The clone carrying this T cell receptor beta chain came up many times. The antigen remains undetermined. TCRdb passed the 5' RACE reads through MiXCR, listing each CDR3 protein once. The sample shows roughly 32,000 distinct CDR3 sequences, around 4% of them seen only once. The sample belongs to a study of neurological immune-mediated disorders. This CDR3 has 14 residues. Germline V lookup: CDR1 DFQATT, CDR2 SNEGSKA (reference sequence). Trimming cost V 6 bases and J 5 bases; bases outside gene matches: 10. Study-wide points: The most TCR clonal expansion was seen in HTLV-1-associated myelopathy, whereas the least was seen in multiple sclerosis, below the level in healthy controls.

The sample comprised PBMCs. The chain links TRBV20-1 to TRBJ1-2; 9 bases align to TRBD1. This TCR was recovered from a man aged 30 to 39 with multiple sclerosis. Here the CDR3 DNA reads TGCAGTGCCCAGATCCCCGGGACAGGGTATGGCTACACCTTC. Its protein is CSAQIPGTGYGYTF.